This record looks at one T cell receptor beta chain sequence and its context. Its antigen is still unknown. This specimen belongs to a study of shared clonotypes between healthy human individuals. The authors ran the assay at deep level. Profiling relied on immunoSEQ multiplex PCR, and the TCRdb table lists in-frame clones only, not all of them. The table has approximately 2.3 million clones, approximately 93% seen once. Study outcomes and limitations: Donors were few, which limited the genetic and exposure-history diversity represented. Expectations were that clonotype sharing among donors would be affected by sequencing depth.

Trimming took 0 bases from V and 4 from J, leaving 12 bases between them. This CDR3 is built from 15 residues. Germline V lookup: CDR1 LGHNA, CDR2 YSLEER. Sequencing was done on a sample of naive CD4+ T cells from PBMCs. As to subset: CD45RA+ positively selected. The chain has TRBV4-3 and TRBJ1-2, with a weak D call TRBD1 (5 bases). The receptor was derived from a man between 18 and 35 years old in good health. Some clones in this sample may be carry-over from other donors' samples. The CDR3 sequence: CASSQELQGVYGYTF. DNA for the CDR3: TGCGCCAGCAGCCAAGAGCTTCAGGGAGTCTATGGCTACACCTTC.